This T cell receptor beta chain is drawn from a study of shared clonotypes between healthy human individuals. Study observations and caveats: Rarefaction gave evidence that sorted-subset sequencing remained incomplete despite large depth. Clonotypes which were not shared had lower generation probabilities than clonotypes that all four donors shared.

Into CD45RA+ naive and CD45RA-negative memory subsets, the CD4+ cells were split. In the sorted-subset replicate PCRs, roughly 210 ng DNA, roughly 30,000 T cell genomes, was used. The data were produced by immunoSEQ multiplex PCR, yet TCRdb's version contains in-frame clones alone and is incomplete. The sample shows about 730,000 clones, roughly 72% of them seen only once. On this clone itself: Its matching antigen is unknown.

CDR3 length equals 17 residues. Trimming pared 4 bases from V and 1 base from J, leaving 14 bases between. Germline CDR1 LNHDA, CDR2 SQIVND (reference sequence). The rearrangement links TRBV19 to TRBJ2-6; no firm D call. The source of this sequence is a woman aged 30 to 39 in good health. The specimen was memory CD4+ T cells sorted from blood. Subset defined: CD45RA-negative fraction. The CDR3 region is CASSKGPYGSGANVLTF. The CDR3 nucleotides are TGTGCCAGTAGTAAAGGGCCGTACGGGTCTGGGGCCAACGTCCTGACTTTC.